These T cell receptor beta chains were read from a single sample in a study of OX40 agonist ivuxolimab in advanced cancers. Profiled with immunoSEQ multiplex PCR; TCRdb holds only in-frame clones, not every one. The data show some 42,000 clones, with roughly four fifths seen just once and approximately 25% held by the top ten. Here the sequenced sample was CD4+ or CD8+ T cells sorted from blood, taken in a trial of the OX40 agonist ivuxolimab. All receptors derive from an adult with an advanced solid tumor such as melanoma, head and neck, liver or kidney cancer. The CDR3 runs from the conserved cysteine through the conserved F or W. The D gene is left open where the match is weak.

V gene	D gene	J gene	CDR3 protein
TRBV28	TRBD2	TRBJ2-3	CASSYPNRLASSTDTQYF
TRBV6-5	-	TRBJ1-5	CASSYTGGDQPQHF
TRBV6-5	-	TRBJ2-1	CASSPRDIKLEQFF
TRBV7-9	-	TRBJ1-1	CASRPGTSKGPNTEAFF
TRBV19	TRBD2	TRBJ2-3	CASIRGGAVGTDTQYF
TRBV15	TRBD1	TRBJ2-1	CATSSAGTASSYNEQFF
TRBV12-5	TRBD2	TRBJ2-1	CASGSGSGGANEQFF
TRBV25-1	TRBD1	-	CASSKTGGLYEQYF
TRBV4-1	TRBD2	TRBJ2-4	CASSRSGRDVDIQYF
TRBV9	-	TRBJ1-4	CASSSRQFGSLFF
TRBV29-1	-	TRBJ2-3	CSVGAGGQLGTDTQYF
TRBV28	TRBD2	TRBJ2-5	CASSLPGLANAQETQYF
TRBV13	-	TRBJ1-4	CASSSSPGTNEKLFF
TRBV7-2	TRBD2	TRBJ2-7	CASSPIAGSYEQYF
TRBV7-9	-	TRBJ1-1	CASSSWPNTEAFF
TRBV7-9	-	TRBJ1-2	CASSLNRDGSYGYTF